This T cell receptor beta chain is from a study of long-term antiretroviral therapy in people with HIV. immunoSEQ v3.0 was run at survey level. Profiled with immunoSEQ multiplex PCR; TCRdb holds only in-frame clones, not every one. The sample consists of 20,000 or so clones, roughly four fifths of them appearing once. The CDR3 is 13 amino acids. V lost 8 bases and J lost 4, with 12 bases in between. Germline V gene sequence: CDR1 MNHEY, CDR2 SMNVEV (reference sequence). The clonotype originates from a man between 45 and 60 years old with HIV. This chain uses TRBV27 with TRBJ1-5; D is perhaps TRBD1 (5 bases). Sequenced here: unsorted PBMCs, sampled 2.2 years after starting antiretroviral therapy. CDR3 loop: CASGIWGNQPQHF. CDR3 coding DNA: TGTGCCAGCGGCATATGGGGGAATCAGCCCCAGCATTTT.